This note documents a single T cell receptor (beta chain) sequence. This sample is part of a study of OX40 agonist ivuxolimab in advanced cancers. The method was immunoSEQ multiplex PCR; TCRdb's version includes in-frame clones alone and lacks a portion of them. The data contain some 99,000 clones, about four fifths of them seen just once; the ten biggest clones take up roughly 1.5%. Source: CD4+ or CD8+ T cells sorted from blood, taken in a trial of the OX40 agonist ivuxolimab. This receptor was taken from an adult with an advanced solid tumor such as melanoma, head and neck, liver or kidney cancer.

In nucleotides, the CDR3 is TGCGCCAGCAGCCAACCTCTTTTAAGGGCTGGTGGCTACACCTTC. Translated, it gives CASSQPLLRAGGYTF. J is TRBJ1-2 and V is TRBV4-1; no reliable D call. Trimming left V 2 bases short and J 7 bases short, with 17 bases between. The germline V gene has CDR1 MGHRA and CDR2 YSYEKL. This CDR3 contains 15 residues.